This T cell receptor (beta chain) was documented in a study of blood T cell repertoires in COVID-19. Study summary: The cDNA or gDNA used as material had been derived from T cells, B-cell-depleted T cells, or PBMCs.

This clone was observed a handful of times. Generated by immunoSEQ multiplex PCR, the TCRdb table keeps only in-frame clones and is missing some. Of roughly 150,000 clones in the sample, 76% are singletons; the top ten hold roughly 3.5%. The specimen sequenced was peripheral blood. This clonotype was sampled from an elderly woman with acute or convalescent COVID-19.

DNA of the CDR3: TGTGCCAGCAGCCCCGAGAGGAGTGGTGAGCAGTTCTTC. Its translation: CASSPERSGEQFF. The J gene is TRBJ2-1, the V gene TRBV11-1; no firm D call. The CDR3 contains 13 residues. Germline V gene sequence: CDR1 SGHAT, CDR2 FQDESV (reference sequence). The V end lost 5 bases, the J end lost 9 bases, and 14 bases lay between the germline ends.